This T cell receptor beta chain was recovered during a study of blood T cell repertoires in COVID-19 (dated by TCRdb to 2020 to 2022). About the full investigation: Samples from collaborators originated in the United States, Italy and Spain and spanned both the acute and convalescent phases of COVID-19. Subjects who had been exposed to COVID-19, were actively infected with it, or had recovered from it provided the deeply sampled blood TCRbeta repertoires that made up the dataset. The repertoires were released in a freely available public database meant as a resource for research on the immune response to SARS-CoV-2. The material from the prospective study consisted of cDNA or gDNA derived from T cells, B-cell-depleted T cells, or PBMCs. Samples were obtained from the ongoing ImmuneRACE study (first 160 participants) and from about 1,300 subjects provided by 6 global collaborators. Where HLA class I and class II types were available, the types were taken from metadata supplied by the sample provider, not from assay-based typing. Nearly every sample came with metadata listing a de-identified subject ID, COVID-19 status, age in years and sex. Study-wide findings and limitations: How much clinical and demographic metadata was included differed by source and by participant, and the metadata was provided uncurated.

In Seattle, one collaborating source enrolled patients while the infection was active and tracked those patients longitudinally over the course of disease. Each collaborating institution followed its own protocols to collect whole blood in K2EDTA tubes. Collaborator samples were shipped for TCRbeta analysis as frozen whole blood, isolated PBMCs, or DNA extracted from either sample type. TCRbeta CDR3 regions were amplified from genomic DNA using the immunoSEQ Assay, a bias-controlled multiplex PCR. For the original study's pipeline: The number of nucleated cells in each sample was estimated by amplification of reference gene primers within the assay. Sequence reads were collapsed and filtered to measure the absolute abundance of every unique TCRbeta CDR3 rearrangement. For each sample, productive Simpson clonality was calculated as the square root of Simpson's diversity index across productive rearrangements. As stored in TCRdb, this immuneACCESS dataset retains in-frame rearrangements with V and J assigned. A fraction of the clones does not appear; measured against another copy, unresolved V genes explain less than half of the discrepancy, and the remainder lacks a known reason. D and trimming come from the DNA, and the V and J calls and clone size come from that table. The sample table records some 240,000 clones; about 81% of these occur just once. Clones ranked in the top ten supply less than 6% of the sample.

About this clone: The target of this receptor is not known. Within one base of it there is no much larger clone, and no base qualities were kept.

CDR1 and CDR2 are drawn from the germline V gene (reference sequence): LNHNV, YYDKDF. V loses 0 bases of germline sequence and J loses 1 base, and the interval between the two ends is 12 bases. The CDR3 starts with the cysteine, ends with the phenylalanine, and has 16 residues. The DNA shown is the 48-base CDR3, in frame from base 1. Sequencing input: peripheral blood. The chain links TRBV15 with TRBJ1-2, with no D gene named confidently. This TCR came from a woman aged 70-85 years with COVID-19, enrolled during active disease. The nucleotide sequence is given as TGTGCCACCAGCAGAGAAAAAGGAGACTTTAACTATGGCTACACCTTC. Its protein product is CATSREKGDFNYGYTF.